This T cell receptor beta chain comes out of a study of blood T cell repertoires in COVID-19. Overall study: Sites in the United States, Italy and Spain provided acute and convalescent COVID-19 samples. From T cells, B-cell-depleted T cells, or PBMCs came the material, which was cDNA or gDNA.

This CDR3 has 13 residues. Germline trimming cut 6 bases from V and 12 bases from J; bases unmatched to any gene: 14. Germline lookup yields CDR1 SNHLY and CDR2 FYNNEI. Authors' data handling: Amplification of reference gene primers provided the estimated nucleated cell counts. Clones were read by immunoSEQ multiplex PCR, and TCRdb kept only the in-frame ones, dropping some. V and J calls and clone size are copied from that table; D and trimming were computed from the DNA. In the table there are about 70,000 clones, approximately 86% of which are singletons. The clonotype was recovered from a human donor in a cohort sampled during active COVID-19. The V call is TRBV2, the J call TRBJ2-7, with TRBD2 matching over 7 bases. Sequenced input: peripheral blood. CDR3 coding DNA: TGTGCCAGCAGCCCGCCCCGACTAGCAGTTCCGTACTTC. Amino acids: CASSPPRLAVPYF.